The 9 T cell receptor gamma chains reported below all come from one sample, sequenced in a study of gamma-delta T cells after stem cell transplantation. TCRdb re-processed the RT-PCR reads via CATT. The repertoire has about 4,800 gamma-chain clones, 15% to 25% of them found once; the top ten carry approximately 3.4%. The sample comprised gamma-delta T cells. The receptors here all came from a human donor. It is not recorded whose cells these are; they may come from a transplant donor.

A single count supports this clone. The junction does not match germline at one end; this may be a read error. The rearrangement links TRGV8 to TRGJ1 or TRGJ2. Germline CDR1 VENAVY, CDR2 YDSYNSRV. CDR3 length equals 15 residues. The CDR3 DNA sequence: TGTGCCAACTGGGATAGGATCGCGAATTATTATAAGAAACTCTTT. This gives the protein CANWDRIANYYKKLF.

Of note for this clone: Other nucleotide sequences from this sample produce the same CDR3. The chain is built from TRGV3 and TRGJ1 or TRGJ2. This CDR3 comprises 17 residues. Germline trimming cut 0 bases from V and 1 base from J; bases unmatched to any gene: 12. CDR1 VTNTFY and CDR2 YDVSTARD come from the germline V gene (reference sequence). CDR3 sequence reads: CATWDRLLIPNYYKKLF. For the CDR3, the DNA is TGTGCCACCTGGGACAGGCTACTAATCCCTAATTATTATAAGAAACTCTTT.

This clone was picked up a small number of times. This rearrangement joins TRGV9 to TRGJP2. The CDR3 is made up of 13 amino acids. The V and J ends lost 0 bases and 13 bases, in that order; junction bases with no gene match: 8. From germline, CDR1 is GITISATS and CDR2 ISYDGTV (reference sequence). CDR3 nucleotide sequence: TGTGCCTTGTGGGAGGTGGCTCGAGTGATCAAGACGTTT. Translation: CALWEVARVIKTF.

To note about this clone: At one boundary the junction diverges from the germline segment, which might be a read error. Other nucleotide sequences from this sample produce the same CDR3. The chain joins TRGV9 to TRGJP. Per germline, CDR1 GITISATS and CDR2 ISYDGTV (reference sequence). CDR3 length equals 14 residues. The CDR3 DNA is TGTGCCTTATGGGAAGAGTTGGGCAAAAAAATCAAGGTATTT. It translates to CALWEELGKKIKVF.

The V call is TRGV9, the J call TRGJP. The CDR3 is made up of 17 amino acids. J gave up 2 bases and V 3 bases, and 4 bases lay outside the gene matches. Germline CDR1 reads GITISATS; CDR2 reads ISYDGTV (reference sequence). CDR3: CALWELRQELGKKIKVF. The CDR3 DNA reads TGTGCCTTGTGGGAGTTGCGGCAAGAGTTGGGCAAAAAAATCAAGGTATTT.

The CDR3 sequence: CALWENLYKKLF. Here the CDR3 DNA reads TGTGCCTTGTGGGAGAATTTGTATAAGAAACTCTTT. The chain uses TRGV9 and TRGJ1 or TRGJ2. J gave up 7 bases and V 3 bases, and 6 bases lay outside the gene matches. The CDR3 is made up of 12 amino acids. The germline V gene has CDR1 GITISATS and CDR2 ISYDGTV (reference sequence).

This clone showed up just a few times. The V call is TRGV2, the J call TRGJ1 or TRGJ2. CDR1 is EGSNGY, CDR2 YDSYNSKV, per germline. The J segment lost 10 bases and the V segment lost 0 bases, leaving 6 bases of the junction unmatched. The CDR3 covers 12 residues. The CDR3 nucleotides read TGTGCCACCTGGGACGGGCCGGGGAAGAAACTCTTT. It specifies CATWDGPGKKLF.

The V and J genes are TRGV2 and TRGJ1 or TRGJ2. The CDR3 length is 11 residues. V shed 0 bases, J shed 11 bases, and the junction held 4 bases outside the gene matches. Germline CDR1 EGSNGY, CDR2 YDSYNSKV. CDR3 in amino acids: CATWDGHEKLF. The CDR3 region has the DNA TGTGCCACCTGGGACGGGCATGAGAAACTCTTT.

This clone was observed a handful of times. The same CDR3 can be traced to other DNA sequences in this sample. The chain couples TRGV9 to TRGJ1 or TRGJ2. V lost 8 bases, J lost 9 bases, and 7 bases stayed unmatched. CDR1 is GITISATS, CDR2 ISYDGTV, per germline (reference sequence). This CDR3 comprises 10 residues. The CDR3 sequence: CALLGSKKLF. CDR3 coding DNA: TGTGCCTTGTTGGGGAGTAAGAAACTCTTT.